A selection of T cell receptor beta chains follows, all from one sample in a study of shared clonotypes between healthy human individuals. The data were produced by immunoSEQ multiplex PCR, yet TCRdb's version contains in-frame clones alone and is incomplete. The sample carries approximately 1.5 million clones, 95% to 99% recorded once. Input material: naive CD4+ T cells sorted from blood. These receptors were taken from a man aged 30 to 39 in good health. The conserved cysteine and the conserved F or W are not part of the CDR3 here. The order of the fields is CDR3 protein, V gene.

CDR3: ASSGSQRGSFAETQY; V: TRBV2
CDR3: ASSPQGAGANVLT; V: TRBV25-1
CDR3: ASSLAGIRTGIGELF; V: TRBV5-6
CDR3: ASSLARGSYEQY; V: TRBV7-7
CDR3: ASSLGALGAGSYEQY; V: TRBV11-3
CDR3: ASSLEPGLDRDTGELF; V: TRBV5-8
CDR3: ATSRRGYTGELF; V: TRBV15
CDR3: ASSWANSYEQY; V: TRBV7-2
CDR3: ASSLVREGPYEQY; V: TRBV7-2
CDR3: ASSQEVQGPYGYT; V: TRBV7-7
CDR3: ASSEIGQAKNIQY; V: TRBV2
CDR3: ASGLIRGEGSPPHYEQY; V: TRBV12-5
CDR3: ASSRGPIRSQF; V: TRBV9
CDR3: ASSLDGRAPNTGELF; V: TRBV7-9
CDR3: ASGKVPNTEAF; V: TRBV6-1
CDR3: ASSSRQGPLNTEAF; V: TRBV11-2
CDR3: ASQVTGLNTEAF; V: TRBV5-1
CDR3: ASSAAPLAKNIQY; V: TRBV9
CDR3: ASTARVGRNTEAF; V: TRBV19
CDR3: ASSPDRGHFMNTEAF; V: TRBV7-9
CDR3: ASSLYTEAF; V: TRBV28
CDR3: ASSLDVEARGDTQY; V: TRBV5-4
CDR3: ASSVQPGLSYEQY; V: TRBV6-1